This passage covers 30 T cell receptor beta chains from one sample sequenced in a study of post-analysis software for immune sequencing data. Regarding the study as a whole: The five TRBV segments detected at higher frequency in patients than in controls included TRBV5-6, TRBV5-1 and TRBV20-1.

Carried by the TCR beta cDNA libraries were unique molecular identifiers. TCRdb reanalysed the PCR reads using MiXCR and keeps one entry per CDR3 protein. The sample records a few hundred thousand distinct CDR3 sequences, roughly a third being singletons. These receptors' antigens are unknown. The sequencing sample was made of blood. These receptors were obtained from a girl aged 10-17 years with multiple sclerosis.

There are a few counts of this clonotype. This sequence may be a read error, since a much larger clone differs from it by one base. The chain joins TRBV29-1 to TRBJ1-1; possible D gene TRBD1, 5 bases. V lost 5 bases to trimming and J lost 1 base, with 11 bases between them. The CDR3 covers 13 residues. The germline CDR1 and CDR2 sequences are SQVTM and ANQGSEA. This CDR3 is CSVRGVTNTEAFF. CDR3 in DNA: TGCAGCGTTAGGGGCGTCACGAACACTGAAGCTTTCTTT.

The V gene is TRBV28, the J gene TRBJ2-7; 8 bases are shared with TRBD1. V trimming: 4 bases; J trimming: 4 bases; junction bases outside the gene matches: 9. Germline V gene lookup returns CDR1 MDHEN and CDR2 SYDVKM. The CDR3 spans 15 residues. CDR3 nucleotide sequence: TGTGCCAGCAGTTCGTGGGCAGGGGGCACTTACGAGCAGTACTTC. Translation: CASSSWAGGTYEQYF.

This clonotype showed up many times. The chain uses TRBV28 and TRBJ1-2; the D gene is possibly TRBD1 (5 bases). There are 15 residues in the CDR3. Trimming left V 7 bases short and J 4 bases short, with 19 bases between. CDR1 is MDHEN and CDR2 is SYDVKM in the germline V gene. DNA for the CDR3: TGTGCCAGCACCCAGGCCGCGGGGGTTCTCTATGGCTACACCTTC. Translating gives CASTQAAGVLYGYTF.

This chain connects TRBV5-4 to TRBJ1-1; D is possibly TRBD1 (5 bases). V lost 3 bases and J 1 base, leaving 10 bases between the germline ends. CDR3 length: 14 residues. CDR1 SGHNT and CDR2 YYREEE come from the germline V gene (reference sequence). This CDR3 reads CASSYGTRNTEAFF. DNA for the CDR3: TGTGCCAGCAGCTATGGGACCCGGAACACTGAAGCTTTCTTT.

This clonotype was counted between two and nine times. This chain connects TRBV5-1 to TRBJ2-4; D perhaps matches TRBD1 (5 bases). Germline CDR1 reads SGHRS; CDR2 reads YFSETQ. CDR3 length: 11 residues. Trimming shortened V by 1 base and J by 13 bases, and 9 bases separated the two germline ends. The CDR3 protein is CASSLSGAQYF. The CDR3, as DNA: TGCGCCAGCAGCTTGTCTGGGGCCCAGTACTTC.

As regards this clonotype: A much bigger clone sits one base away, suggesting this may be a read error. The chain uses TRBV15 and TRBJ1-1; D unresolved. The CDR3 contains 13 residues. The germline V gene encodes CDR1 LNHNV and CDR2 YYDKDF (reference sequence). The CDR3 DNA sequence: TGTGCCATCAGCGCCGGGCGGAACACTGAAGCTTTCTTT. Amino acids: CAISAGRNTEAFF.

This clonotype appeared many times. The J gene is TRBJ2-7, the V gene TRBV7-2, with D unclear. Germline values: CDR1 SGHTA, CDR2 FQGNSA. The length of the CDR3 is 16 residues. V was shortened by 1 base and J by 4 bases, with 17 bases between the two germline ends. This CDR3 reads CASSLGHAGTSYEQYF. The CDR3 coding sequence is TGTGCCAGCAGCTTAGGCCACGCAGGTACTTCGTACGAGCAGTACTTC.

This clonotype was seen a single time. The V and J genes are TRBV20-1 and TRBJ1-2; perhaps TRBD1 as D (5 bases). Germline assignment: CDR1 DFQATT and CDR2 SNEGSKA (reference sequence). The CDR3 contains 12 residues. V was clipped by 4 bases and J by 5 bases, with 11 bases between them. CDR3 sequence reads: CSATQDYYGYTF. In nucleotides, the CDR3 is TGCAGTGCTACACAGGATTATTATGGCTACACCTTC.

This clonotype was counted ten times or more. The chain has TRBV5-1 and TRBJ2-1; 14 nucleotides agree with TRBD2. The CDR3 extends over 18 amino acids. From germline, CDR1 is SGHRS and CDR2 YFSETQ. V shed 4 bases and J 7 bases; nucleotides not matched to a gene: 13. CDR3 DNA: TGCGCCAGCAGCGACGGGACTAGCGGGAGTTTACGGCTTAATGAGCAGTTCTTC. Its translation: CASSDGTSGSLRLNEQFF.

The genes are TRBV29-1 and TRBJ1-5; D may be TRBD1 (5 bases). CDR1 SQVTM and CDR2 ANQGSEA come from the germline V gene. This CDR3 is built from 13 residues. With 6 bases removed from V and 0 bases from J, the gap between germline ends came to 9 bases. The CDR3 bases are TGCAGCGTCGGGGGATATAGCAATCAGCCCCAGCATTTT. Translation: CSVGGYSNQPQHF.

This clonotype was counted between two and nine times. As DNA, the CDR3 is TGTGCCACCAGTGATTTTAAGAACACTGAAGCTTTCTTT. Amino acid sequence: CATSDFKNTEAFF. The chain has TRBV24-1 and TRBJ1-1; D not certain. Between the trimmed V and J ends, which lost 1 base and 1 base, there was a span of 3 bases. The CDR3 spans 13 residues. Germline V gene lookup returns CDR1 KGHDR and CDR2 SFDVKD.

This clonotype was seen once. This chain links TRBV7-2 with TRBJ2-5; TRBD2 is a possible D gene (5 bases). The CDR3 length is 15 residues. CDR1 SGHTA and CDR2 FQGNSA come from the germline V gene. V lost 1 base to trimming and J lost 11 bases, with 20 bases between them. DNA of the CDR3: TGTGCCAGCAGCTTAGGGACTTCGACCTACAATGAGCAGTACTTC. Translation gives CASSLGTSTYNEQYF.

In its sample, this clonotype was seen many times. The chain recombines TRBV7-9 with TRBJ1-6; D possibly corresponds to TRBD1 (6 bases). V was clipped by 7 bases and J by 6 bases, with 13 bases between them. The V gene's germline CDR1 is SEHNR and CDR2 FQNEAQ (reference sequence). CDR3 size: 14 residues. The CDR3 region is CASNRGRGNSPLHF. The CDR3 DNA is TGTGCCAGCAACCGCGGCAGGGGTAATTCACCCCTCCACTTT. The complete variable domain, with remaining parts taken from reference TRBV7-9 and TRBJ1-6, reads DTGVSQNPRHKITKRGQNVTFRCDPISEHNRLYWYRQTLGQGPEFLTYFQNEAQLEKSRLLSDRFSAERPKGSFSTLEIQRTEQGDSAMYLCASNRGRGNSPLHFGNGTRLTVT.

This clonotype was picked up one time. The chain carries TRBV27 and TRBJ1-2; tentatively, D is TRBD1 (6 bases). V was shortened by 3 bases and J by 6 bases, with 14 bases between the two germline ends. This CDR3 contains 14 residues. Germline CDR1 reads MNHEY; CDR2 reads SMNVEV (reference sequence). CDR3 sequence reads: CASSFMPGANGYTF. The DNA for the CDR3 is TGTGCCAGCAGTTTCATGCCAGGGGCCAATGGCTACACCTTC.

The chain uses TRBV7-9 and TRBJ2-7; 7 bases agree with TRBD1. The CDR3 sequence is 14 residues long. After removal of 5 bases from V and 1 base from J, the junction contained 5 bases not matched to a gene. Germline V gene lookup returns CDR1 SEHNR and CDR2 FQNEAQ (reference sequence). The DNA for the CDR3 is TGTGCCAGCAGCCTCCCGGGACAGTCCTACGAGCAGTACTTC. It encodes CASSLPGQSYEQYF.

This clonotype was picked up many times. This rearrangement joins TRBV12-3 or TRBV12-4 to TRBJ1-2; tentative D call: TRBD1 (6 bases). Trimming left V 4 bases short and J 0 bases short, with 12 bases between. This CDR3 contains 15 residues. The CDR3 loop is CASSSRGATNYGYTF. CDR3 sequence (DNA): TGTGCCAGCAGTTCCCGGGGGGCGACTAACTATGGCTACACCTTC.

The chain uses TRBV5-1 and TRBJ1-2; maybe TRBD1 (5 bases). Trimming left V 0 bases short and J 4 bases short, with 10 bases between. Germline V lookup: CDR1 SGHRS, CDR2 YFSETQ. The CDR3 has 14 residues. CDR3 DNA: TGCGCCAGCAGCTTGGCCGGCAGGGCCTATGGCTACACCTTC. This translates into CASSLAGRAYGYTF.

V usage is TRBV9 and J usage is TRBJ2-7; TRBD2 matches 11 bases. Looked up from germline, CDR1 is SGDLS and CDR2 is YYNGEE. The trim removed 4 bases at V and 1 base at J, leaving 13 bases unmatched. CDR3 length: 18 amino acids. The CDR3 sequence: CASSPGTSGWRGSYEQYF. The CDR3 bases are TGTGCCAGCAGCCCTGGGACTAGCGGATGGAGGGGGTCCTACGAGCAGTACTTC. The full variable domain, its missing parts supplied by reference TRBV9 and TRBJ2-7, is DSGVTQTPKHLITATGQRVTLRCSPRSGDLSVYWYQQSLDQGLQFLIQYYNGEERAKGNILERFSAQQFPDLHSELNLSSLELGDSALYFCASSPGTSGWRGSYEQYFGPGTRLTVT.

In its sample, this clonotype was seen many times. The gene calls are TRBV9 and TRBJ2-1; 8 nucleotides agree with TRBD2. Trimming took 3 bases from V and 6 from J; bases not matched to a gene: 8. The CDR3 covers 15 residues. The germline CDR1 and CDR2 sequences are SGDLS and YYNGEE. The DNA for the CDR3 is TGTGCCAGCAGCGCAAAGGGGCTAGCGGGCAATGAGCAGTTCTTC. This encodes CASSAKGLAGNEQFF.

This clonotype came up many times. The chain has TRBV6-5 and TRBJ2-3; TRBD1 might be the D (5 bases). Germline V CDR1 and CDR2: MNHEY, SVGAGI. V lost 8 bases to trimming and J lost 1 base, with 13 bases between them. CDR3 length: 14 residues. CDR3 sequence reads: CASSKGLGTDTQYF. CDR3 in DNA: TGTGCCAGCTCAAAGGGGCTTGGCACAGATACGCAGTATTTT.

CDR3 sequence: CASSSFAGSSYNEQFF. The DNA for the CDR3 is TGTGCCAGCAGCTCCTTCGCGGGAAGCTCCTACAATGAGCAGTTCTTC. The chain is built from TRBV13 and TRBJ2-1; D is possibly TRBD2 (6 bases). V shed 4 bases and J shed 0 bases, with 13 bases lying between them. CDR1 is PRHDT, CDR2 FYEKMQ, per germline (reference sequence). The length of the CDR3 is 16 residues.

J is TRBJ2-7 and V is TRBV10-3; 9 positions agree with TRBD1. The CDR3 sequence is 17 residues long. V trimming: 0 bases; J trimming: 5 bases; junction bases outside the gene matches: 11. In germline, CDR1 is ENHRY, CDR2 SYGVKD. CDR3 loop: CAISESRIGTGRDEQYF. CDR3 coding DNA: TGTGCCATCAGTGAGTCCCGGATCGGGACAGGGAGGGACGAGCAGTACTTC.

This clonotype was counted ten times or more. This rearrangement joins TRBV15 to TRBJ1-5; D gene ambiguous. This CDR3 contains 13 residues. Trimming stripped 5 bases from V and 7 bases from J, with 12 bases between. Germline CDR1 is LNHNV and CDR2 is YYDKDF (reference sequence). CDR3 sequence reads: CATSGSLTQPQHF. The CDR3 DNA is TGTGCCACCAGCGGCTCCCTCACCCAGCCCCAGCATTTT.

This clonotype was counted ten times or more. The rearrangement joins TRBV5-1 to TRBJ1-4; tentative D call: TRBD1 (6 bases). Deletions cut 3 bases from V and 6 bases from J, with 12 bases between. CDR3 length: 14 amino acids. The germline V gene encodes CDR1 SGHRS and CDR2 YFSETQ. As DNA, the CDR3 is TGCGCCAGCAGCTACGGGACAAGATATGAAAAACTGTTTTTT. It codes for CASSYGTRYEKLFF.

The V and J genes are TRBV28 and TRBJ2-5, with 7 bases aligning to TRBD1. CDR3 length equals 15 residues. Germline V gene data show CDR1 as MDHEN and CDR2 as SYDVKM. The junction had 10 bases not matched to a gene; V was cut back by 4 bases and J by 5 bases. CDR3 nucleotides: TGTGCCAGCAGTTCCCTTAGGGGGCGAGGGGAGACCCAGTACTTC. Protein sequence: CASSSLRGRGETQYF.

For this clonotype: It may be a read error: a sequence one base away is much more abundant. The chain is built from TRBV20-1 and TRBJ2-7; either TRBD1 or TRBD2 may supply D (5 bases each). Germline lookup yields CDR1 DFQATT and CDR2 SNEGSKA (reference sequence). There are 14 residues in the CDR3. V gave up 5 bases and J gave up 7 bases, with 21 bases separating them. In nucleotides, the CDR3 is TGCAGTGCTGACTTACCGGGACGGGTCAATGAGCAGTACTTC. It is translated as CSADLPGRVNEQYF.

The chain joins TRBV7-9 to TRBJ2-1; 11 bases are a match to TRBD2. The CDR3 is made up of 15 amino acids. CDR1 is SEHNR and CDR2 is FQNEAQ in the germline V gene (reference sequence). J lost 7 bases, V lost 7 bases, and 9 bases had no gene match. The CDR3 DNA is TGTGCCAGCACCCTACTAGCGGGGGCCACGAATGAGCAGTTCTTC. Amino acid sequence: CASTLLAGATNEQFF.

The CDR3, as DNA: TGCGCCAGCATGGTTCTTCTAAACACTGAAGCTTTCTTT. Translation: CASMVLLNTEAFF. The chain employs TRBV5-1 and TRBJ1-1; D is unresolved. V was trimmed by 6 bases and J by 2 bases, leaving 11 bases between them. The CDR3 spans 13 residues. The germline V gene has CDR1 SGHRS and CDR2 YFSETQ.

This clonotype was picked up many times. The DNA of the CDR3 is TGTGCCAGCAGCCTCCGTGGAGAGACCCAGTACTTC. Translating gives CASSLRGETQYF. The chain links TRBV7-2 to TRBJ2-5; D ambiguous. V was clipped by 5 bases and J by 4 bases, with 8 bases between them. The CDR3 sequence is 12 residues long. Germline lookup yields CDR1 SGHTA and CDR2 FQGNSA.

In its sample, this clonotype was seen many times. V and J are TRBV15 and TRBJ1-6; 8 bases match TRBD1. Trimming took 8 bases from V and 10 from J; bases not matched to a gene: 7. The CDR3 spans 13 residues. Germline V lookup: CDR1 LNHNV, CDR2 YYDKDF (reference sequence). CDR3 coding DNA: TGTGCCACCGGGACAGGCAGAAACTCACCCCTCCACTTT. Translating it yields CATGTGRNSPLHF.